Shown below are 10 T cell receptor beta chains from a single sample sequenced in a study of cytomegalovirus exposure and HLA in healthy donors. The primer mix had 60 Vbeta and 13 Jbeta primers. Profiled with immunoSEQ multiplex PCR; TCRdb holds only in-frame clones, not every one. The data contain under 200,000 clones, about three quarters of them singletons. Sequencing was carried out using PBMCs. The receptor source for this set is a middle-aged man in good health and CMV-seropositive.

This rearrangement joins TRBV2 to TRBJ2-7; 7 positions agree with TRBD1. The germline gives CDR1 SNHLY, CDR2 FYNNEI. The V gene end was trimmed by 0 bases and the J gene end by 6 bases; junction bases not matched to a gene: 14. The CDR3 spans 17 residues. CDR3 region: CASSEALHSTGFGEQYF. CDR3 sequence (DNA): TGTGCCAGCAGTGAAGCCCTTCACTCGACAGGGTTTGGCGAGCAGTACTTC.

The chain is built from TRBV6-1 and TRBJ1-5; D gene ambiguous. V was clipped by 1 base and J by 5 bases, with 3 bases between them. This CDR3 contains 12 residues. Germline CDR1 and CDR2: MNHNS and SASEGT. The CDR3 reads CASSEVYQPQHF. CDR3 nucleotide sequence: TGTGCCAGCAGTGAAGTATATCAGCCCCAGCATTTT.

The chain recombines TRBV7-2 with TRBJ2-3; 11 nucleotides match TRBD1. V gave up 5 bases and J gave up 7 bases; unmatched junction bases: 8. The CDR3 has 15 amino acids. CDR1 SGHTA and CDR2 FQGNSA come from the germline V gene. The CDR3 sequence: CASSLGQGAGNTQYF. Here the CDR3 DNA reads TGTGCCAGCAGCCTCGGACAGGGGGCTGGAAATACGCAGTATTTT.

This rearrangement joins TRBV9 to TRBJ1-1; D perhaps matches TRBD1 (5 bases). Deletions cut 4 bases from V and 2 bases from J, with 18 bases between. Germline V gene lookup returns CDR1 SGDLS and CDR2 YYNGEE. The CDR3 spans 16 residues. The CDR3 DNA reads TGTGCCAGCAGCCCGCGCCCGGGACTGATAAACACTGAAGCTTTCTTT. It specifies CASSPRPGLINTEAFF.

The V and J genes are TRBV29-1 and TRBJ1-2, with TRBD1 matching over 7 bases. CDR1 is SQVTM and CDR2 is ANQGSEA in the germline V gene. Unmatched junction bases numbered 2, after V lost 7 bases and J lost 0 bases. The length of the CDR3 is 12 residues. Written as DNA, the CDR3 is TGCAGCGCTGGGACAGCTAACTATGGCTACACCTTC. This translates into CSAGTANYGYTF.

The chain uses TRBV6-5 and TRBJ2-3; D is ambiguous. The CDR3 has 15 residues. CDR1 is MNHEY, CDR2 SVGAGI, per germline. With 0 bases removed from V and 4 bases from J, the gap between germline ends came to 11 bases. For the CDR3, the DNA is TGTGCCAGCAGTTACTCGACCGCGGCGGCAGATACGCAGTATTTT. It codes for CASSYSTAAADTQYF.

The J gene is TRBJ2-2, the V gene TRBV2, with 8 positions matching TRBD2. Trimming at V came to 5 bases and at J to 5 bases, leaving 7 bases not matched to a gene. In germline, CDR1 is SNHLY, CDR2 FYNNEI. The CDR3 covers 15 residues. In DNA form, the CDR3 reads TGTGCCAGCAGTCCGGGACTAGACTATACCGGGGAGCTGTTTTTT. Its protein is CASSPGLDYTGELFF.

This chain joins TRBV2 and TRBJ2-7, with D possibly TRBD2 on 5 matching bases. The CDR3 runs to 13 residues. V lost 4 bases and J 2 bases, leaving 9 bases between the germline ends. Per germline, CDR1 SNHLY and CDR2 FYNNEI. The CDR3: CASSGTQAYEQYF. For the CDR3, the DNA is TGTGCCAGCAGTGGGACTCAAGCCTACGAGCAGTACTTC.

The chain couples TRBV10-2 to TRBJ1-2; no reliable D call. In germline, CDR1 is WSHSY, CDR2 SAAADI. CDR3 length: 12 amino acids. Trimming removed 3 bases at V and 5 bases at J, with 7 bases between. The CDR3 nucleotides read TGCGCCAGCAGTGACTCACAGTATGGCTACACCTTC. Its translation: CASSDSQYGYTF.

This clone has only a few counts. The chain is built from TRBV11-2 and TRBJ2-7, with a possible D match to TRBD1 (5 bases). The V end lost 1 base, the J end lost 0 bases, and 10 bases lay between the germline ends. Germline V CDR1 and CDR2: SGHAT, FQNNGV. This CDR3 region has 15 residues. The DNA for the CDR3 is TGTGCCAGCAGCTTAGCCCTCCAGGGCTCCTACGAGCAGTACTTC. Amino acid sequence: CASSLALQGSYEQYF.